These 16 T cell receptor beta chains were all obtained from the same sample, sequenced in a study of blood T cell repertoires in COVID-19. Assay used: immunoSEQ multiplex PCR; TCRdb lists only in-frame clones, some missing. Of 30,000 or so clones listed, roughly four fifths are singletons. The sample consisted of peripheral blood. The receptors shown here come from a man at least 80 years old with active or convalescent COVID-19.

This clone has more than one count but fewer than ten. This chain connects TRBV27 to TRBJ2-3; 15 nucleotides match TRBD2. Germline V CDR1 and CDR2: MNHEY, SMNVEV (reference sequence). The CDR3 is made up of 15 amino acids. The trim removed 9 bases at V and 5 bases at J, leaving 6 bases unmatched. In nucleotides, the CDR3 is TGTGCCAGGGCTCCGGGACTAGCGGGAGGAGATACGCAGTATTTT. Its translation: CARAPGLAGGDTQYF.

This clone has a handful of counts. The CDR3 DNA is TGTGCCAACCCGCGAGCCTGCGAGCAGTACTTC. It specifies CANPRACEQYF. The rearrangement joins TRBV15 to TRBJ2-7; D ambiguous. The V end was cut by 10 bases, the J end by 6 bases, with 13 bases between. The CDR3 consists of 11 residues. Germline CDR1 is LNHNV and CDR2 is YYDKDF (reference sequence). Using reference TRBV15 and TRBJ2-7 for the parts outside the CDR3, the full variable domain is DAMVIQNPRYQVTQFGKPVTLSCSQTLNHNVMYWYQQKSSQAPKLLFHYYDKDFNNEADTPDNFQSRRPNTSFCFLDIRSPGLGDTAMYLCANPRACEQYFGPGTRLTVT.

V is TRBV7-2 and J is TRBJ1-3, with D hard to call. Germline V gene data show CDR1 as SGHTA and CDR2 as FQGNSA. With 5 bases removed from V and 4 bases from J, the gap between germline ends came to 15 bases. CDR3 length: 15 residues. CDR3: CASSPDPGLGNTIYF. CDR3 nucleotides: TGTGCCAGCAGCCCCGATCCGGGGTTGGGAAACACCATATATTTT. Full variable domain (remainder filled in from reference TRBV7-2 and TRBJ1-3): GAGVSQSPSNKVTEKGKDVELRCDPISGHTALYWYRQSLGQGLEFLIYFQGNSAPDKSGLPSDRFSAERTGGSVSTLTIQRTQQEDSAVYLCASSPDPGLGNTIYFGEGSWLTVV.

The chain recombines TRBV7-9 with TRBJ2-5, with 12 positions matching TRBD2. Germline V gives CDR1 SEHNR, CDR2 FQNEAQ (reference sequence). V shed 5 bases, J shed 3 bases, and the junction held 4 bases outside the gene matches. The CDR3 is 15 residues long. The DNA for the CDR3 is TGTGCCAGCAGCCGGACTAGCGGGACCAAAGAGACCCAGTACTTC. Amino acids: CASSRTSGTKETQYF.

This clone has a single count. This chain links TRBV6-5 with TRBJ2-3, with 7 bases lining up with TRBD1. After removal of 6 bases from V and 4 bases from J, the junction contained 4 bases not matched to a gene. This CDR3 region has 13 residues. Germline V gene sequence: CDR1 MNHEY, CDR2 SVGAGI. CDR3 sequence (DNA): TGTGCCAGCAGACACGACAGGGCAGATACGCAGTATTTT. Translated, it gives CASRHDRADTQYF.

The CDR3 nucleotides read TGTGCCTGGAGTAGGGGAACCTACGAGCAGTACTTC. This codes for CAWSRGTYEQYF. The chain combines TRBV30 with TRBJ2-7; D possibly corresponds to TRBD1 (5 bases). CDR1 is GTSNPN, CDR2 SVGIG, per germline (reference sequence). The V gene lost 2 bases and the J gene lost 2 bases, with 7 bases spanning the gap. CDR3 length equals 12 residues.

This clone came up a few times. This sequence joins TRBV4-2 and TRBJ2-7, with 9 bases that match TRBD1. With V trimmed by 0 bases and J by 4 bases, 10 bases remained unmatched. Germline CDR1 and CDR2: LGHNA and YNFKEQ. This CDR3 is 17 amino acids long. The CDR3: CASSQEDLGTGTYEQYF. The CDR3 bases are TGTGCCAGCAGCCAAGAGGACTTAGGGACAGGGACTTACGAGCAGTACTTC.

Only a few counts were recorded for this clone. This chain uses TRBV9 with TRBJ1-3, with 12 bases that match TRBD1. The V and J ends lost 0 bases and 3 bases, in that order; junction bases with no gene match: 7. The germline V gene encodes CDR1 SGDLS and CDR2 YYNGEE. The CDR3 sequence is 18 residues long. The DNA for the CDR3 is TGTGCCAGCAGCGTAGGCGGGGGACAGGGGGCCTTTGGAAACACCATATATTTT. Translated: CASSVGGGQGAFGNTIYF.

The chain employs TRBV10-1 and TRBJ2-3; 11 bases agree with TRBD2. Losses at the gene ends were 4 bases for V and 4 bases for J; bases not matched to a gene: 1. Germline CDR1 and CDR2: WNHNN and SYGVQD (reference sequence). The CDR3 totals 14 residues. CDR3 nucleotides: TGCGCCAGCAGTGCTAGCGGGAGGCCAGATACGCAGTATTTT. The encoded protein is CASSASGRPDTQYF.

This sequence joins TRBV4-2 and TRBJ2-7, with TRBD2 identical over 8 bases. CDR1 and CDR2 (germline): LGHNA, YNFKEQ. The CDR3 loop spans 16 amino acids. Trimming took 0 bases from V and 4 from J; bases not matched to a gene: 8. The chain's CDR3 is CASSQDWSGSVYEQYF. In DNA, the CDR3 is TGTGCCAGCAGCCAAGATTGGAGCGGGAGTGTATACGAGCAGTACTTC.

The V call is TRBV7-9, the J call TRBJ1-1; 8 bases align to TRBD1. With 0 bases clipped from V and 5 bases from J, the junction kept 5 bases outside the gene matches. The CDR3 totals 15 residues. CDR1 is SEHNR and CDR2 is FQNEAQ in the germline V gene (reference sequence). As DNA, the CDR3 is TGTGCCAGCAGCTTAGCCCAGGGGGCGCGGACTGAAGCTTTCTTT. This translates into CASSLAQGARTEAFF.

The J gene is TRBJ2-3, the V gene TRBV5-4, with D perhaps matching TRBD1 (6 bases). Looked up from germline, CDR1 is SGHNT and CDR2 is YYREEE (reference sequence). Trimming shortened V by 4 bases and J by 2 bases, and 14 bases separated the two germline ends. This CDR3 contains 15 residues. The CDR3 protein is CASSPLQGITDTQYF. The CDR3 DNA reads as TGTGCCAGCAGCCCCTTACAGGGTATCACAGATACGCAGTATTTT.

The V and J genes are TRBV16 and TRBJ1-3, with TRBD1 matching over 8 bases. The CDR3 spans 17 residues. The germline gives CDR1 KGHSY, CDR2 FQNENV. The V segment lost 3 bases and the J segment 0 bases; nucleotides outside the gene matches: 7. CDR3 DNA: TGTGCCAGCAGCCATTCCGGGACAGGACGCTCTGGAAACACCATATATTTT. Translated, it gives CASSHSGTGRSGNTIYF.

The V call is TRBV30, the J call TRBJ2-7, with 8 nucleotides matching TRBD1. The CDR3 is 13 residues long. Germline assignment: CDR1 GTSNPN and CDR2 SVGIG (reference sequence). J was trimmed by 3 bases and V by 0 bases; bases with no gene match: 1. The CDR3 DNA is TGTGCCTGGAGTGTAGGACAGGGCTACGAGCAGTACTTC. Its protein is CAWSVGQGYEQYF.

The chain employs TRBV10-3 and TRBJ2-1, with D perhaps matching TRBD2 (5 bases). This CDR3 is built from 15 residues. Germline V gives CDR1 ENHRY, CDR2 SYGVKD. Trimming removed 4 bases from V and 2 bases from J, with 12 bases in between. The CDR3 nucleotides are TGTGCCATCAGTGCGGGCGGGTTAGCCTACAATGAGCAGTTCTTC. This codes for CAISAGGLAYNEQFF.

This rearrangement joins TRBV2 to TRBJ2-2, with a tentative D call TRBD1 (6 bases). CDR3 length: 14 residues. Germline-derived CDR1 and CDR2 are SNHLY and FYNNEI. Trimming took 4 bases from V and 4 from J, leaving 10 bases between them. The CDR3 loop reads CASSVLDSTGELFF. The CDR3 DNA sequence: TGTGCCAGCAGTGTCTTGGACAGCACCGGGGAGCTGTTTTTT.